This T cell receptor beta chain was profiled in a study of T cell responses to AZD1222 COVID-19 vaccine. The protocol was immunoSEQ multiplex PCR, while the TCRdb copy is restricted to in-frame clones and leaves out a portion. The table has 85,000 to 90,000 clones, about 86% seen once. As concerns this clone: Its specificity is not known. This sample also contains other DNA sequences that code for the same CDR3.

V gave up 4 bases and J gave up 4 bases, with 5 bases separating them. Germline CDR1 reads SGDLS; CDR2 reads YYNGEE. This CDR3 is built from 11 residues. Study-wide points: The span of vaccine-associated CD4 TCRs extended across spike, with dominance at 160-218 and 743-854. Scientists sampled the repertoires only once the peak T cell response had passed. Donors were chiefly white British, with a greater number of females, and clonal diversity was perhaps underestimated.

This sample comprised peripheral blood, obtained on day 0 of MenACWY control vaccination. The chain uses TRBV9 and TRBJ2-5; tentative D call: TRBD1 (5 bases). The clonotype comes from an adult in good health. The CDR3 spells CASSRGETQYF. CDR3 bases: TGTGCCAGCAGCAGGGGAGAGACCCAGTACTTC.